This T cell receptor (beta chain) was captured by sequencing in a study of blood T cell repertoires in COVID-19. Study overall: Acute and convalescent COVID-19 samples came from the United States, Italy and Spain. T cells, B-cell-depleted T cells, or PBMCs supplied cDNA or gDNA.

Germline V gives CDR1 KGHSH, CDR2 LQKENI. The germline V and J ends were trimmed by 6 bases and 2 bases, with 15 bases remaining between them. CDR3 size: 15 residues. How the authors handled the data: Nucleated cell counts were estimated from reference gene primer amplification. Clones were read by immunoSEQ multiplex PCR, and TCRdb kept only the in-frame ones, dropping some. The V and J calls and clone size were taken over from that table, and D and trimming were inferred from the DNA. The data contain 200,000 to 250,000 clones, around 86% of them singletons. The V and J genes are TRBV18 and TRBJ2-3; TRBD1 is a possible D gene (5 bases). The sequence was obtained from a man aged 55 to 69 who had recovered from COVID-19. The sequenced sample was peripheral blood. The CDR3 DNA sequence: TGTGCCAGCTCGGTAGGGGATTCGTCCACAGATACGCAGTATTTT. Translating gives CASSVGDSSTDTQYF.